These 14 T cell receptor beta chains originate from one sample sequenced in a study of cytomegalovirus exposure and HLA in healthy donors. It was with 60 Vbeta and 13 Jbeta primers that the PCR ran. TCRdb's copy holds only in-frame clones and misses some; the assay was immunoSEQ multiplex PCR. Of about 190,000 clones in the sample, around 83% were seen once. Source material: PBMCs. Receptors originate from a man aged 50 to 60 in good health and CMV-seronegative.

This clone was detected only once. The CDR3 sequence is CASSPRENGYTF. In DNA form, the CDR3 reads TGTGCCAGCAGCCCCCGGGAGAATGGCTACACCTTC. V and J are TRBV7-9 and TRBJ1-2; D unclear. Germline V gene data show CDR1 as SEHNR and CDR2 as FQNEAQ (reference sequence). The CDR3 totals 12 residues. V gave up 5 bases and J gave up 6 bases, with 10 bases separating them.

This chain joins TRBV18 and TRBJ2-2; no reliable D call. Trimming removed 6 bases from V and 7 bases from J, with 12 bases in between. This CDR3 region has 13 residues. Germline CDR1 and CDR2: KGHSH and LQKENI. The CDR3 DNA is TGTGCCAGCTCTCTGCAGTCCATCGGGGAGCTGTTTTTT. Its translation is CASSLQSIGELFF.

The chain carries TRBV7-2 and TRBJ1-2; D perhaps matches TRBD1 (6 bases). The germline V gene encodes CDR1 SGHTA and CDR2 FQGNSA. The CDR3 has 15 amino acids. Trimming took off 0 bases at V and 6 bases at J, with 14 bases between the two ends. CDR3 residues: CASSLAQGGLHGYTF. Written as DNA, the CDR3 is TGTGCCAGCAGCTTAGCCCAAGGGGGATTACATGGCTACACCTTC.

V usage is TRBV6-5 and J usage is TRBJ1-2; D uncertain. The CDR3 has 14 residues. The V end was cut by 2 bases, the J end by 4 bases, with 11 bases between. Germline loops: CDR1 MNHEY, CDR2 SVGAGI. CDR3 nucleotide sequence: TGTGCCAGCAGTTACGGGCAGGTCGCCTATGGCTACACCTTC. Translated: CASSYGQVAYGYTF.

This clone was observed a handful of times. The chain recombines TRBV30 with TRBJ1-2, with 8 bases identical to TRBD1. Trimming cost V 4 bases and J 8 bases; bases outside gene matches: 9. Germline loops: CDR1 GTSNPN, CDR2 SVGIG (reference sequence). This CDR3 contains 13 residues. The chain's CDR3 is CAWTSQGAGGYTF. CDR3 in DNA: TGTGCCTGGACCTCCCAGGGGGCTGGAGGCTACACCTTC.

The rearrangement uses TRBV7-2 and TRBJ2-5, with 12 bases matching TRBD2. Germline-derived CDR1 and CDR2 are SGHTA and FQGNSA. After removal of 4 bases from V and 5 bases from J, the junction contained 2 bases not matched to a gene. The CDR3 extends over 14 amino acids. The CDR3 here is CASSSSGGGETQYF. The CDR3 DNA reads TGTGCCAGCAGCTCTAGCGGGGGGGGTGAGACCCAGTACTTC.

The chain carries TRBV18 and TRBJ2-1, with 11 nucleotides matching TRBD1. This CDR3 region has 14 residues. Germline CDR1 reads KGHSH; CDR2 reads LQKENI. Unmatched junction bases numbered 7, after V lost 7 bases and J lost 8 bases. In nucleotides, the CDR3 is TGTGCCAGCTTTGGACAGGGGGCAGGGGATGAGCAGTTCTTC. Translation gives CASFGQGAGDEQFF.

CDR3 protein: CASSLRGLAGGSDTQYF. CDR3 DNA: TGCGCCAGCAGCTTACGAGGACTAGCGGGGGGTTCAGATACGCAGTATTTT. The chain recombines TRBV4-3 with TRBJ2-3; 14 bases line up with TRBD2. There are 17 residues in the CDR3. The germline gives CDR1 LGHNA, CDR2 YSLEER. Unmatched junction bases numbered 8, after V lost 5 bases and J lost 4 bases.

The rearrangement links TRBV29-1 to TRBJ1-3, with a weak D call TRBD1 (5 bases). V gave up 0 bases and J gave up 1 base, with 10 bases separating them. Per germline, CDR1 SQVTM and CDR2 ANQGSEA. The CDR3 consists of 15 residues. This CDR3 is CSVEDLRESGNTIYF. CDR3 DNA sequence: TGCAGCGTTGAAGATCTCAGGGAATCTGGAAACACCATATATTTT.

V is TRBV2 and J is TRBJ1-5; possible D gene TRBD1, 5 bases. V lost 5 bases, J lost 0 bases, and 11 bases lay in between. Germline V lookup: CDR1 SNHLY, CDR2 FYNNEI. The CDR3 totals 15 residues. As DNA, the CDR3 is TGTGCCAGCAGTTGGACAAGTTATAGCAATCAGCCCCAGCATTTT. This gives the protein CASSWTSYSNQPQHF.

This clone has just one count. The junction shows a germline mismatch at one end, possibly a read error. The chain recombines TRBV10-3 with TRBJ2-1, with TRBD2 matching 8 bases. The CDR3 extends over 14 amino acids. Germline V gene data show CDR1 as ENHRY and CDR2 as SYGVKD. The chain's CDR3 is CAINERGTDNEQFF. The CDR3 nucleotides are TGTGCCATCAATGAGCGGGGGACTGACAATGAGCAGTTCTTC.

The rearrangement joins TRBV7-9 to TRBJ2-7; possibly TRBD1 for D (6 bases). The germline V gene encodes CDR1 SEHNR and CDR2 FQNEAQ (reference sequence). V was trimmed by 5 bases and J by 2 bases, leaving 19 bases between them. The CDR3 consists of 16 residues. The CDR3 bases are TGTGCCAGCAGCCGGGACACTGGGGCAGTTACCTACGAGCAGTACTTC. Its translation: CASSRDTGAVTYEQYF.

J is TRBJ1-2 and V is TRBV7-9; 7 bases are a match to TRBD1. J gave up 8 bases and V 3 bases, and 6 bases lay outside the gene matches. CDR1 and CDR2 from the germline V gene are SEHNR and FQNEAQ (reference sequence). The CDR3 is made up of 13 amino acids. In DNA form, the CDR3 reads TGTGCCAGCAGCTTCGGGTCAGGGGGAGGCTACACCTTC. This encodes CASSFGSGGGYTF.

A few counts support this clone. The chain combines TRBV29-1 with TRBJ1-4; D not resolved. Trimming stripped 5 bases from V and 8 bases from J, with 9 bases between. CDR1 and CDR2 from the germline V gene are SQVTM and ANQGSEA. CDR3 size: 11 residues. The CDR3 spells CSVNNGEKLFF. DNA for the CDR3: TGCAGCGTTAACAACGGGGAAAAACTGTTTTTT.